The 21 T cell receptor beta chains below all came from one sample that was sequenced in a study of long-term antiretroviral therapy in people with HIV. The assay used was immunoSEQ (version v3.0), run at survey level. TCRdb's table, derived via immunoSEQ multiplex PCR, lists solely in-frame clones and lacks some. The table lists about 25,000 clones, roughly 76% of them singletons. The sequenced sample was unsorted PBMCs, obtained 1.1 years before starting antiretroviral therapy. These receptors came from a woman aged 40 to 49 with HIV.

The chain has TRBV6-6 and TRBJ1-1; 9 nucleotides align to TRBD1. The CDR3 loop spans 14 amino acids. Germline CDR1 reads MNHNY; CDR2 reads SVGAGI (reference sequence). V shed 7 bases, J shed 1 base, and the junction held 4 bases outside the gene matches. CDR3 bases: TGTGCCAGCAAAGACAGGGGGAGGAACACTGAAGCTTTCTTT. Translation gives CASKDRGRNTEAFF.

This clone was found once. This chain uses TRBV7-9 with TRBJ1-3; TRBD1 agrees at 7 bases. V gave up 6 bases and J gave up 3 bases; unmatched junction bases: 8. Germline CDR1 is SEHNR and CDR2 is FQNEAQ (reference sequence). The CDR3 is made up of 15 amino acids. The CDR3 coding sequence is TGTGCCAGCAGACATACAGGGGTCGGTGGAAACACCATATATTTT. It codes for CASRHTGVGGNTIYF.

The chain combines TRBV9 with TRBJ1-4; 7 bases map to TRBD1. This CDR3 is built from 16 residues. CDR1 and CDR2 from the germline V gene are SGDLS and YYNGEE. Trimming at V came to 4 bases and at J to 9 bases, leaving 15 bases not matched to a gene. CDR3 DNA sequence: TGTGCCAGCAGCCCCTTTGGGTCGGGACAGCGGCAAAAACTGTTTTTT. Protein: CASSPFGSGQRQKLFF.

This clone was counted a few times. V gene TRBV6-5 combines with J gene TRBJ2-7; 7 nucleotides align to TRBD2. The CDR3 is 11 residues long. From germline, CDR1 is MNHEY and CDR2 SVGAGI. The ends lost 11 bases at V and 5 bases at J; junction bases unmatched: 6. CDR3 coding DNA: TGTGCCGCCCGGCGGGGGAACGAGCAGTACTTC. As protein: CAARRGNEQYF.

The chain employs TRBV7-2 and TRBJ2-5; D gene ambiguous. Trimming removed 2 bases at V and 5 bases at J, with 6 bases between. The CDR3 loop spans 12 amino acids. In germline, CDR1 is SGHTA, CDR2 FQGNSA. CDR3 sequence: CASSLSWETQYF. The CDR3 DNA sequence: TGTGCCAGCAGCTTATCTTGGGAGACCCAGTACTTC.

V usage is TRBV5-6 and J usage is TRBJ1-1; D not certain. The CDR3 consists of 14 residues. Germline CDR1 and CDR2: SGHDT and YYEEEE. V shed 4 bases and J shed 0 bases, with 10 bases lying between them. CDR3 bases: TGTGCCAGCAGCGACGGACGGATGAACACTGAAGCTTTCTTT. Translation: CASSDGRMNTEAFF.

The J gene is TRBJ2-7, the V gene TRBV5-6, with a tentative D call TRBD1 (5 bases). Germline loops: CDR1 SGHDT, CDR2 YYEEEE. Trimming stripped 4 bases from V and 4 bases from J, with 9 bases between. The CDR3 runs 12 residues. Here the CDR3 reads CASSTTGYEQYF. CDR3 coding DNA: TGTGCCAGCAGCACTACAGGTTACGAGCAGTACTTC.

There are a few counts of this clone. The chain joins TRBV29-1 to TRBJ1-5; weak D call: TRBD1 (5 bases). The CDR3 contains 14 residues. Trimming shortened V by 4 bases and J by 4 bases, and 14 bases separated the two germline ends. Germline V lookup: CDR1 SQVTM, CDR2 ANQGSEA. CDR3 in amino acids: CSVVESGPNQPQHF. DNA for the CDR3: TGCAGCGTTGTTGAGTCAGGGCCTAATCAGCCCCAGCATTTT.

This sequence joins TRBV29-1 and TRBJ2-3; D gene ambiguous. Trimming pared 5 bases from V and 0 bases from J, leaving 15 bases between. CDR1 and CDR2 (germline): SQVTM, ANQGSEA. The CDR3 is 15 amino acids. The chain's CDR3 is CSVSQNGISTDTQYF. The CDR3 bases are TGCAGCGTTTCGCAAAATGGGATTAGCACAGATACGCAGTATTTT.

The chain carries TRBV10-3 and TRBJ2-3; perhaps TRBD2 as D (6 bases). From germline, CDR1 is ENHRY and CDR2 SYGVKD. Trimming took 7 bases from V and 6 from J, leaving 11 bases between them. CDR3 size: 12 residues. The CDR3 DNA follows: TGTGCCATCAACCCGGGAGCGGATACGCAGTATTTT. Protein: CAINPGADTQYF.

The gene calls are TRBV27 and TRBJ2-1, with TRBD1 as a possible D gene (6 bases). The CDR3 has 14 amino acids. Germline V gene sequence: CDR1 MNHEY, CDR2 SMNVEV (reference sequence). V gave up 5 bases and J gave up 0 bases, with 8 bases separating them. The CDR3 loop is CASSGQSSYNEQFF. CDR3 DNA sequence: TGTGCCAGCAGTGGACAGAGCTCCTACAATGAGCAGTTCTTC.

This rearrangement joins TRBV4-1 to TRBJ2-1, with 9 nucleotides matching TRBD2. The V segment lost 5 bases and the J segment 9 bases; nucleotides outside the gene matches: 2. The CDR3 has 12 residues. CDR1 MGHRA and CDR2 YSYEKL come from the germline V gene. This CDR3 reads CASSLTSGEQFF. CDR3 coding DNA: TGCGCCAGCAGCTTGACTAGCGGTGAGCAGTTCTTC.

The V and J genes are TRBV18 and TRBJ2-5, with D perhaps TRBD1 (7 bases). This CDR3 has 14 amino acids. V lost 3 bases and J lost 1, with 9 bases in between. The V gene's germline CDR1 is KGHSH and CDR2 LQKENI. The CDR3 loop is CASSPRDSQETQYF. The CDR3 DNA reads TGTGCCAGCTCACCGCGGGACAGCCAAGAGACCCAGTACTTC.

This clone is categorized as medium-sized (0.01 to 0.1%). The chain employs TRBV30 and TRBJ1-1; D gene uncertain. Trimming cost V 2 bases and J 3 bases, with 10 bases left between them. The CDR3 extends over 13 amino acids. The germline gives CDR1 GTSNPN, CDR2 SVGIG (reference sequence). The CDR3, as DNA: TGTGCCTGGAGTCTACAGCGGCACACTGAAGCTTTCTTT. Translated: CAWSLQRHTEAFF.

This chain joins TRBV7-2 and TRBJ2-3; the D call may be TRBD1 or TRBD2 (5 bases each). The CDR3 totals 12 residues. V lost 4 bases to trimming and J lost 14 bases, with 16 bases between them. Germline CDR1 and CDR2: SGHTA and FQGNSA. The CDR3 sequence is CASSYDSGHRYF. In nucleotides, the CDR3 is TGTGCCAGCAGCTACGACTCGGGGCACAGGTATTTT.

The rearrangement joins TRBV6-5 to TRBJ2-3; D is unclear. The V gene's germline CDR1 is MNHEY and CDR2 SVGAGI. The V gene lost 6 bases and the J gene lost 4 bases, with 11 bases spanning the gap. The CDR3 sequence is 13 residues long. DNA of the CDR3: TGTGCCAGCAGCTCAATACCCTCAGATACGCAGTATTTT. Translation gives CASSSIPSDTQYF.

The V gene is TRBV19, the J gene TRBJ1-2; 9 bases match TRBD1. The CDR3 is 15 residues long. CDR1 and CDR2 from the germline V gene are LNHDA and SQIVND (reference sequence). The V segment lost 5 bases and the J segment 6 bases; nucleotides outside the gene matches: 10. The CDR3 reads CASSVLEGQGNGYTF. In DNA, the CDR3 is TGTGCCAGTAGTGTCCTCGAGGGACAGGGAAATGGCTACACCTTC. Combining the CDR3 with reference TRBV19 and TRBJ1-2 gives the whole variable domain DGGITQSPKYLFRKEGQNVTLSCEQNLNHDAMYWYRQDPGQGLRLIYYSQIVNDFQKGDIAEGYSVSREKKESFPLTVTSAQKNPTAFYLCASSVLEGQGNGYTFGSGTRLTVV.

V gene TRBV11-2 combines with J gene TRBJ2-7; D is possibly TRBD2 (6 bases). Germline CDR1 is SGHAT and CDR2 is FQNNGV. This CDR3 has 11 residues. V lost 7 bases, J lost 4 bases, and 8 bases lay in between. The DNA for the CDR3 is TGTGCCAGCACCGCGGGGTACGAGCAGTACTTC. This encodes CASTAGYEQYF.

The rearrangement links TRBV5-1 to TRBJ2-2, with D perhaps TRBD1 (5 bases). The V gene lost 4 bases and the J gene lost 6 bases, with 10 bases spanning the gap. Per germline, CDR1 SGHRS and CDR2 YFSETQ. This CDR3 is 13 amino acids long. CDR3 sequence (DNA): TGCGCCAGCAGCCTACAGGTTTCCGGGGAGCTGTTTTTT. Translation gives CASSLQVSGELFF.

This sequence joins TRBV18 and TRBJ1-1, with D hard to call. CDR1 KGHSH and CDR2 LQKENI come from the germline V gene. Trimming removed 5 bases from V and 1 base from J, with 8 bases in between. This CDR3 spans 13 amino acids. CDR3 nucleotides: TGTGCCAGCTCAGGGCAATCGAACACTGAAGCTTTCTTT. Its translation is CASSGQSNTEAFF. Full variable domain (rest looked up from reference TRBV18 and TRBJ1-1): NAGVMQNPRHLVRRRGQEARLRCSPMKGHSHVYWYRQLPEEGLKFMVYLQKENIIDESGMPKERFSAEFPKEGPSILRIQQVVRGDSAAYFCASSGQSNTEAFFGQGTRLTVV.

The sample holds a few counts of this clone. The chain's CDR3 is CASTLTSDYNEQFF. The CDR3 DNA sequence: TGTGCCAGCACCTTGACTAGCGACTACAATGAGCAGTTCTTC. The gene calls are TRBV2 and TRBJ2-1; 8 bases are a match to TRBD2. This CDR3 region has 14 residues. Germline V gene data show CDR1 as SNHLY and CDR2 as FYNNEI. V shed 7 bases and J 3 bases; nucleotides not matched to a gene: 5.